The source of this T cell receptor (beta chain) is a study of blood T cells in healthy people across ages. Healthy Caucasians from Russia aged about 6 to 90 served as donors. Study results and caveats: Naive CD4+ cell counts and diversity both ran higher in long-lived than in aged donors.

Primers used in a second PCR of about 6 to 12 cycles were a sample-barcoded 5' primer and a J-beta primer mix. Using its own MiXCR run on the 5' RACE reads, TCRdb lists one record per CDR3 protein. The data contain hundreds of thousands of distinct CDR3 sequences, under 30% of them seen just once; the ten biggest clones take up 17%. This clonotype was detected ten times or more. Its target is unknown. This clonotype originated in an elderly woman in good health. Sequencing was carried out using blood.

CDR3 residues: CASTSYGQGKGYTF. CDR3 in DNA: TGTGCCAGCACCTCCTACGGACAGGGGAAGGGCTACACCTTC. The gene calls are TRBV12-3 or TRBV12-4 and TRBJ1-2, with 9 bases that match TRBD1. The CDR3 length is 14 residues. V was clipped by 7 bases and J by 8 bases; unmatched bases: 11.